This T cell receptor (beta chain) emerged from a study of blood T cell repertoires in COVID-19. The overall study: Sample material is recorded as cDNA or gDNA derived from T cells, B-cell-depleted T cells, or PBMCs.

The CDR3 is made up of 11 amino acids. V lost 5 bases and J 8 bases, leaving 9 bases between the germline ends. Germline loops: CDR1 MNHEY, CDR2 SVGEGT. As originally analysed: Estimation of nucleated cell counts was performed using reference gene primer amplification. TCRdb's copy holds only in-frame clones and misses some; the assay was immunoSEQ multiplex PCR. V and J calls and clone size are as listed in that table; D and trimming were resolved from the DNA. There are 200,000 or so clones in the sample; about 80% occur only once, and roughly 1.3% lies in the top ten. The V and J genes are TRBV6-2 or TRBV6-3 and TRBJ1-1; tentative D call: TRBD1 (5 bases). The TCR comes from a woman in her thirties or forties with acute COVID-19. The specimen sequenced was PBMCs or T cells enriched from blood (not recorded which). CDR3 coding DNA: TGTGCCAGCAGTCCAGGGTTAGAAGCTTTCTTT. It is translated as CASSPGLEAFF.